Below are 4 T cell receptor beta chains sequenced from a single sample in a study of lymphopenia after photon versus proton radiotherapy (dated by TCRdb to the late 2010s). Library construction relied on the immunoSEQ multiplex PCR assay. TCRdb holds this immuneACCESS table with in-frame rearrangements only. Some clones are missing; in checked studies, unresolved V genes explain under half, and the rest has no known cause. The sample has 20,000 to 25,000 clones on record, 85% of them singletons. The ten largest clonotypes hold approximately 19% of the sample. The material was peripheral blood, obtained from a patient treated with photon-based radiotherapy. The receptors come from a man aged 55 to 70 with pancreatic cancer.

The chain employs TRBV5-1 and TRBJ2-2, with 7 bases lining up with TRBD2. CDR1 is SGHRS, CDR2 YFSETQ, per germline. After removal of 7 bases from V and 6 bases from J, the junction contained 12 bases not matched to a gene. This CDR3 is 15 amino acids long. As DNA, the CDR3 is TGCGCCAGCGGACTAGGATTTGGAGTGGCCGGGGAGCTGTTTTTT. This translates into CASGLGFGVAGELFF.

The V gene is TRBV4-1, the J gene TRBJ1-1, with a possible D match to TRBD1 (5 bases). Trimming removed 0 bases from V and 5 bases from J, with 19 bases in between. This CDR3 contains 17 residues. Germline V lookup: CDR1 MGHRA, CDR2 YSYEKL. CDR3 coding DNA: TGCGCCAGCAGCCAAGATGAGCTGGGGCGAGCAAGGACTGAAGCTTTCTTT. Protein product: CASSQDELGRARTEAFF.

The CDR3 loop is CASSIRGQGRANEKLFF. The CDR3 DNA reads as TGTGCCAGCAGCATAAGAGGTCAGGGGAGGGCTAATGAAAAACTGTTTTTT. The chain links TRBV2 to TRBJ1-4, with D possibly TRBD1 on 6 matching bases. CDR1 and CDR2 (germline): SNHLY, FYNNEI. The length of the CDR3 is 17 residues. The V gene lost 6 bases and the J gene lost 3 bases, with 20 bases spanning the gap.

There are a few counts of this clone. The chain combines TRBV9 with TRBJ2-6, with 9 nucleotides matching TRBD1. The CDR3 sequence is 18 residues long. V trimming: 3 bases; J trimming: 0 bases; junction bases outside the gene matches: 7. In germline, CDR1 is SGDLS, CDR2 YYNGEE. The CDR3 coding sequence is TGTGCCAGCAGCGATAGTCCGGACAGGGGCTCTGGGGCCAACGTCCTGACTTTC. Its translation is CASSDSPDRGSGANVLTF.